Listed below are T cell receptor beta chains from one sample, sequenced in a study of CD8 T cells in ankylosing spondylitis. TCRdb reprocessed the 5' RACE reads with MiXCR, giving one entry per CDR3 protein. The sample shows around 770,000 distinct CDR3 sequences, around 19% of them seen only once. Material: blood, either unsorted or a sorted T cell fraction (not recorded which). These receptors came from a male donor with ankylosing spondylitis. CDR3s include the opening cysteine and the closing phenylalanine or tryptophan. A D gene is named only where the DNA matches it firmly. Only some rows state a clone size, as once, few, many or a class for expanded clones.

>TRBV7-8|TRBJ1-5|TRBD1|few
TGTGCCAGCAGCTTAGGTACAGGGGGGAAAGTGATGAGCAATCAGCCCCAGCATTTT
CASSLGTGGKVMSNQPQHF
>TRBV6-5|TRBJ1-5|.|few
TGTGCCAGCAGTTACCGGGGGGGCCCTCAGCCCCAGCATTTT
CASSYRGGPQPQHF
>TRBV7-9|TRBJ2-1|.|few
TGTGCCAGCAGCTTATCTCTGGACTTTCACAATGAGCAGTTCTTC
CASSLSLDFHNEQFF
>TRBV6-2/TRBV6-3|TRBJ1-1|.|many
TGTGCCAGCAGTCCTCAGACAGGTAGCAACACTGAAGCTTTCTTT
CASSPQTGSNTEAFF
>TRBV20-1|TRBJ2-3|.|.
TGCAGTGCTAAGAAGTCGGGCACAGATACGCAGTATTTT
CSAKKSGTDTQYF
>TRBV7-7|TRBJ2-5|.|.
TGTGCCAGCAGCTTAGGCAATGCGTCCGTCCAAGAGACCCAGTACTTC
CASSLGNASVQETQYF
>TRBV12-3/TRBV12-4|TRBJ2-2|.|.
TGTGCCAGCGGAATTAGGGGGACTACGGCCGGGGAGCTGTTTTTT
CASGIRGTTAGELFF
>TRBV10-3|TRBJ2-1|TRBD2|few
TGTGCCATCAGTGAGACTAGCGGGTACAATGAGCAGTTCTTC
CAISETSGYNEQFF
>TRBV7-9|TRBJ2-1|TRBD2|.
TGTGCCAGCAGCGAATTAACTAGCGACGGTGAGCAGTTCTTC
CASSELTSDGEQFF
>TRBV11-2|TRBJ2-7|.|.
TGTGCCAGCAGCTCAGCCCGCCGGGAAGCTTCCGAGCAGTACTTC
CASSSARREASEQYF
>TRBV28|TRBJ2-2|TRBD1|few
TGTGCCAGCAGTTTATTAGGGACAGGGGTTAAAACCGGGGAGCTGTTTTTT
CASSLLGTGVKTGELFF
>TRBV28|TRBJ2-7|TRBD1|few
TGTGCCAGCAGTCCGGACAGGTTGACCTCCTACGAGCAGTACTTC
CASSPDRLTSYEQYF
>TRBV12-5|TRBJ2-6|.|.
TGTGCTAGTGGTCCCAACTCACCCGGCCCTTCGGGAGGGGCCAACGTCCTGACTTTC
CASGPNSPGPSGGANVLTF
>TRBV12-3/TRBV12-4|TRBJ1-3|.|.
TGTGCCAGCAGCCGAGATCCGCGGGTGGCAAACACCATATATTTT
CASSRDPRVANTIYF
>TRBV7-3|TRBJ2-3|.|many
TGTGCCAGCAGCTCCGGCTGGACAGATACGCAGTATTTT
CASSSGWTDTQYF
>TRBV7-2|TRBJ2-7|TRBD2|.
TGTGCCAGCAGCTCCCGGACTAGCGGGAGTCAGTACGAGCAGTACTTC
CASSSRTSGSQYEQYF